The entry below gives a single T cell receptor (beta chain) sequence along with its context. The validation cohort, a group of over a hundred subjects, included the donors and was separate from the roughly 670-subject first cohort. This sample stems from a study of cytomegalovirus exposure and HLA in healthy donors. Sequencing used immunoSEQ multiplex PCR; TCRdb keeps in-frame clones, though not all of them. The sample lists 140,000 to 150,000 clones, roughly nine tenths occurring once. The CDR3 consists of 11 residues. After removal of 7 bases from V and 15 bases from J, the junction contained 11 bases not matched to a gene. The germline gives CDR1 GTSNPN, CDR2 SVGIG (reference sequence).

Material: PBMCs. The gene calls are TRBV30 and TRBJ2-1, with TRBD2 matching 8 bases. The TCR comes from a man aged 18 to 29 in good health and CMV-seronegative. In DNA, the CDR3 is TGTGCCTCCGGGGGGGGCCCTGTATTGTTCTTC. Amino acids: CASGGGPVLFF.